A single sample is the source of the 17 T cell receptor beta chains below, sequenced in a study of cytomegalovirus exposure and HLA in healthy donors. The PCR contained 60 Vbeta and 13 Jbeta primers. Data came from immunoSEQ multiplex PCR; TCRdb stores just in-frame clones and leaves some out. The sample contains some 200,000 clones, around three quarters of which appear only once. The sample taken for sequencing was PBMCs. These receptors all stem from a boy aged 5-17 years in good health and CMV-seronegative.

The rearrangement uses TRBV6-5 and TRBJ1-1; the D is unclear. Germline V gene lookup returns CDR1 MNHEY and CDR2 SVGAGI. V was trimmed by 0 bases and J by 1 base, leaving 6 bases between them. The CDR3 runs to 14 residues. CDR3 coding DNA: TGTGCCAGCAGTTACTCGCCAGGGAACACTGAAGCTTTCTTT. Translation: CASSYSPGNTEAFF.

The chain links TRBV7-9 to TRBJ2-7; D is unresolved. Trimming pared 3 bases from V and 3 bases from J, leaving 3 bases between. This CDR3 region has 11 residues. The germline V gene has CDR1 SEHNR and CDR2 FQNEAQ (reference sequence). The CDR3 region is CASSFYYEQYF. DNA of the CDR3: TGTGCCAGCAGCTTTTACTACGAGCAGTACTTC.

The genes are TRBV7-3 and TRBJ1-1; D is unclear. V was clipped by 2 bases and J by 3 bases, with 13 bases between them. Looked up from germline, CDR1 is SGHTA and CDR2 is FQGTGA. The CDR3 totals 15 residues. CDR3 protein: CASSLHPGSDTEAFF. CDR3 nucleotide sequence: TGTGCCAGCAGCTTACACCCAGGTTCAGACACTGAAGCTTTCTTT.

This clone was recorded only once. The chain has TRBV5-1 and TRBJ2-2; TRBD1 matches at 8 bases. The trim removed 0 bases at V and 4 bases at J, leaving 2 bases unmatched. CDR1 is SGHRS and CDR2 is YFSETQ in the germline V gene. This CDR3 is built from 15 residues. CDR3 in amino acids: CASSLGQGITGELFF. The CDR3 DNA reads as TGCGCCAGCAGCTTGGGACAGGGGATCACCGGGGAGCTGTTTTTT.

This chain connects TRBV29-1 to TRBJ1-2; D remains unclear. This CDR3 comprises 13 residues. Deletions cut 3 bases from V and 4 bases from J, with 12 bases between. CDR1 and CDR2 (germline): SQVTM, ANQGSEA. The chain's CDR3 is CSVENSRGYGYTF. In nucleotides, the CDR3 is TGCAGCGTTGAGAACAGTCGGGGCTATGGCTACACCTTC.

The chain combines TRBV4-2 with TRBJ1-1; the D is unclear. Trimming pared 1 base from V and 0 bases from J, leaving 15 bases between. In germline, CDR1 is LGHNA, CDR2 YNFKEQ. This CDR3 comprises 17 residues. CDR3 amino acids: CASSQADLDYVNTEAFF. CDR3 DNA sequence: TGTGCCAGCAGCCAAGCAGACCTGGACTATGTGAACACTGAAGCTTTCTTT.

The chain employs TRBV7-2 and TRBJ1-1; D perhaps matches TRBD1 (5 bases). The V and J ends lost 5 bases and 0 bases respectively, with 16 bases between them. Germline loops: CDR1 SGHTA, CDR2 FQGNSA. This CDR3 region has 16 residues. The CDR3 DNA reads TGTGCCAGCAGCGCCCACGGGGGAGGGATGAACACTGAAGCTTTCTTT. Encoded protein: CASSAHGGGMNTEAFF.

V usage is TRBV6-6 and J usage is TRBJ1-2, with a tentative D call TRBD1 (6 bases). Germline-derived CDR1 and CDR2 are MNHNY and SVGAGI (reference sequence). CDR3 length equals 13 residues. V was trimmed by 5 bases and J by 3 bases, leaving 10 bases between them. CDR3 sequence: CASSQGTDYGYTF. In nucleotides, the CDR3 is TGTGCCAGCAGTCAGGGGACGGACTATGGCTACACCTTC.

This clone was counted a few times. The chain uses TRBV14 and TRBJ2-7, with D uncertain. Germline lookup yields CDR1 SGHDN and CDR2 FVKESK. The CDR3 consists of 14 residues. V was shortened by 0 bases and J by 3 bases, with 9 bases between the two germline ends. The CDR3 reads CASSQDITNYEQYF. CDR3 sequence (DNA): TGTGCCAGCAGCCAAGATATAACAAACTACGAGCAGTACTTC.

This chain uses TRBV9 with TRBJ1-1; D is undetermined. The germline CDR1 and CDR2 sequences are SGDLS and YYNGEE. V lost 0 bases, J lost 7 bases, and 13 bases lay in between. This CDR3 has 14 residues. The CDR3 is CASSVGLAGSEAFF. The CDR3 region has the DNA TGTGCCAGCAGCGTAGGTCTCGCGGGAAGTGAAGCTTTCTTT.

In its sample, this clone was seen a few times. J is TRBJ2-7 and V is TRBV29-1; D unclear. Germline loops: CDR1 SQVTM, CDR2 ANQGSEA. The CDR3 has 13 amino acids. V shed 4 bases and J shed 4 bases, with 14 bases lying between them. The CDR3 DNA is TGCAGCGTTGCCGACACCCACCCTTACGAGCAGTACTTC. This gives the protein CSVADTHPYEQYF.

The chain links TRBV6-5 to TRBJ1-3; 7 bases are shared with TRBD1. V lost 2 bases and J lost 2; bases outside the gene matches: 3. CDR1 is MNHEY and CDR2 is SVGAGI in the germline V gene. The length of the CDR3 is 15 residues. CDR3 sequence: CASSYRDSTGNTIYF. DNA of the CDR3: TGTGCCAGCAGTTACCGGGACAGCACTGGAAACACCATATATTTT.

This clone was seen once. The J gene is TRBJ1-3, the V gene TRBV9, with TRBD1 matching over 8 bases. V trimming: 0 bases; J trimming: 1 base; junction bases outside the gene matches: 6. This CDR3 has 17 residues. Germline V CDR1 and CDR2: SGDLS, YYNGEE. CDR3 protein: CASSVAAGGFSGNTIYF. DNA for the CDR3: TGTGCCAGCAGCGTAGCGGCAGGGGGCTTTTCTGGAAACACCATATATTTT.

The CDR3: CASRQGETGYTF. As DNA, the CDR3 is TGTGCCAGCAGACAGGGGGAGACGGGCTACACCTTC. The rearrangement uses TRBV2 and TRBJ1-2; 8 positions match TRBD1. The V segment lost 6 bases and the J segment 8 bases; nucleotides outside the gene matches: 5. The V gene's germline CDR1 is SNHLY and CDR2 FYNNEI. This CDR3 spans 12 amino acids.

J is TRBJ1-1 and V is TRBV7-9; no firm D call. Looked up from germline, CDR1 is SEHNR and CDR2 is FQNEAQ (reference sequence). The CDR3 is 13 amino acids. Trimming pared 5 bases from V and 11 bases from J, leaving 18 bases between. CDR3 nucleotide sequence: TGTGCCAGCAGCCCCGGCGGGCTGTTCAATGCTTTCTTT. Translation gives CASSPGGLFNAFF.

This chain uses TRBV4-1 with TRBJ1-2; TRBD1 is a possible D gene (6 bases). The V and J ends lost 4 bases and 8 bases respectively, with 20 bases between them. The length of the CDR3 is 15 residues. From germline, CDR1 is MGHRA and CDR2 YSYEKL. This CDR3 is CASSRDQQGLEGYTF. The CDR3 nucleotides read TGCGCCAGCAGCCGAGACCAACAGGGCTTGGAAGGCTACACCTTC.

This chain joins TRBV2 and TRBJ1-2, with D maybe TRBD1 (5 bases). The CDR3 is 13 residues long. Germline assignment: CDR1 SNHLY and CDR2 FYNNEI. V lost 6 bases, J lost 4 bases, and 12 bases lay in between. Here the CDR3 DNA reads TGTGCCAGCAGCGACAGCCCCCCCTATGGCTACACCTTC. Residues: CASSDSPPYGYTF.